This T cell receptor beta chain originates from a study of T cell changes during pregnancy in multiple sclerosis. Germline CDR1 is SGHNT and CDR2 is YENEEA. V trimming: 5 bases; J trimming: 6 bases; junction bases outside the gene matches: 5. CDR3 length: 15 residues. Only in-frame clones appear in the TCRdb table, and some are missing; sequencing was by immunoSEQ multiplex PCR. The repertoire holds approximately 90,000 clones, with approximately 89% as singletons. The chain employs TRBV11-3 and TRBJ1-6, with 9 bases aligning to TRBD1. The clonotype comes from a female donor with multiple sclerosis, enrolled in a pregnancy study. Sequenced here: peripheral blood, sampled in the first trimester of pregnancy. The chain's CDR3 is CASSGWGQGNSPLHF. DNA for the CDR3: TGTGCCAGCAGCGGCTGGGGACAGGGTAATTCACCCCTCCACTTT.